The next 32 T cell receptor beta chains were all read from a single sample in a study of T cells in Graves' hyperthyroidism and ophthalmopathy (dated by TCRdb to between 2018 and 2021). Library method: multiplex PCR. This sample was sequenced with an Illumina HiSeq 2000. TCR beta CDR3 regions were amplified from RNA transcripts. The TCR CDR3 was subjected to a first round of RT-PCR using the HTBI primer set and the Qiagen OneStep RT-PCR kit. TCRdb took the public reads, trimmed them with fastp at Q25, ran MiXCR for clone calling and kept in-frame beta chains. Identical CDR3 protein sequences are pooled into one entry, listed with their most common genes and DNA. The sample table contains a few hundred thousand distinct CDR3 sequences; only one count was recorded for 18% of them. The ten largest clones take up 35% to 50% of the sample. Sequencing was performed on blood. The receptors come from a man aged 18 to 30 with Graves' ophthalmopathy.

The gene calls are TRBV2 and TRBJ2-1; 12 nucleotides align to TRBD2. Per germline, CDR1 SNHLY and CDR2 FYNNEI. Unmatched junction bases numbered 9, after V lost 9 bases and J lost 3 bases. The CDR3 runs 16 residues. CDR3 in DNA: TGTGCCAGTCGGACTAGCGGGGTAGGAGGCTACAATGAGCAGTTCTTC. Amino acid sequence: CASRTSGVGGYNEQFF. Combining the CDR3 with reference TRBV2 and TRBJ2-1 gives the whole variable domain EPEVTQTPSHQVTQMGQEVILRCVPISNHLYFYWYRQILGQKVEFLVSFYNNEISEKSEIFDDQFSVERPDGSNFTLKIRSTKLEDSAMYFCASRTSGVGGYNEQFFGPGTRLTVL.

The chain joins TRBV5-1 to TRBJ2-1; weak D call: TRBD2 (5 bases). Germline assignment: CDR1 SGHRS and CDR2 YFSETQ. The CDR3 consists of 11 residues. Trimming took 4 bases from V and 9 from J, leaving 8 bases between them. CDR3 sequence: CASSEGIEQFF. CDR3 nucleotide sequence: TGCGCCAGCAGCGAGGGTATTGAGCAGTTCTTC.

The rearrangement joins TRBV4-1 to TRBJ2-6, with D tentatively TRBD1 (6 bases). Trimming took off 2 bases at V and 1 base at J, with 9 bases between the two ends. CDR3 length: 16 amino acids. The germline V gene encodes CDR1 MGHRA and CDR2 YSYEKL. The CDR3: CASSQTQGSGANVLTF. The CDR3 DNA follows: TGCGCCAGCAGCCAAACCCAGGGGTCTGGGGCCAACGTCCTGACTTTC.

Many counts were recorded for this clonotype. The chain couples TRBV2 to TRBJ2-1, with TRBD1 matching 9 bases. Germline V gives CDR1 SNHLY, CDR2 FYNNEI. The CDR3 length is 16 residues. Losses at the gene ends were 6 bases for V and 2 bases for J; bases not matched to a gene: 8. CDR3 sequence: CASRRGGTGTYNEQFF. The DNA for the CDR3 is TGTGCCAGCAGAAGGGGGGGGACAGGGACCTACAATGAGCAGTTCTTC.

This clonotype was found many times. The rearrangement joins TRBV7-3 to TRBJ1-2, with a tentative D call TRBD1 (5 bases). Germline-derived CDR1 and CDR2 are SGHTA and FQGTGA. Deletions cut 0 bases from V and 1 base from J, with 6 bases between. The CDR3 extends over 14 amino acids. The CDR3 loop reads CASSLTGDNYGYTF. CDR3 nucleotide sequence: TGTGCCAGCAGCTTAACGGGGGATAACTATGGCTACACCTTC.

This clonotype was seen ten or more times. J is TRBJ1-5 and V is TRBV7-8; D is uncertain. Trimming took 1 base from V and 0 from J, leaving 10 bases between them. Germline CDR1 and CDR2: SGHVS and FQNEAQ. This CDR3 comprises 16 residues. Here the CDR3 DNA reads TGTGCCAGCAGCTTAGGTACAGTATATAGCAATCAGCCCCAGCATTTT. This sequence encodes CASSLGTVYSNQPQHF.

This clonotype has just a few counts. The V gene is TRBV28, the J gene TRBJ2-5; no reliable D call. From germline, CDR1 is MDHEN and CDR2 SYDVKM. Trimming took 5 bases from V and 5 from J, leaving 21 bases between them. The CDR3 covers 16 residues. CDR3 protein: CASSPRLGRRRETQYF. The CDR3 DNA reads TGTGCCAGCAGTCCCAGATTGGGTAGGAGAAGGGAGACCCAGTACTTC. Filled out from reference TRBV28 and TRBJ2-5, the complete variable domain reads DVKVTQSSRYLVKRTGEKVFLECVQDMDHENMFWYRQDPGLGLRLIYFSYDVKMKEKGDIPEGYSVSREKKERFSLILESASTNQTSMYLCASSPRLGRRRETQYFGPGTRLLVL.

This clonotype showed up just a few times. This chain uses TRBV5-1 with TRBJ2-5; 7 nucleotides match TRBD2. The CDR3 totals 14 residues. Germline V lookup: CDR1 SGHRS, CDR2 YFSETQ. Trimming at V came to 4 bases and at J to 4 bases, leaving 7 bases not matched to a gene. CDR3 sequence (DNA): TGCGCCAGCAGCCTGGCAGCGGGATTAGAGACCCAGTACTTC. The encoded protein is CASSLAAGLETQYF. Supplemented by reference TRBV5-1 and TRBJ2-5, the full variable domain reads KAGVTQTPRYLIKTRGQQVTLSCSPISGHRSVSWYQQTPGQGLQFLFEYFSETQRNKGNFPGRFSGRQFSNSRSEMNVSTLELGDSALYLCASSLAAGLETQYFGPGTRLLVL.

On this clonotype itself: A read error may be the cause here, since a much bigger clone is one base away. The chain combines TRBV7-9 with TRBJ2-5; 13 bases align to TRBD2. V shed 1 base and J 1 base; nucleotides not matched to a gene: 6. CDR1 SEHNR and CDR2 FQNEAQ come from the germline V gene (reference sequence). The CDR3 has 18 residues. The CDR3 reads CASSLGGLAGATQETQYF. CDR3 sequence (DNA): TGTGCCAGCAGCTTAGGTGGACTAGCGGGGGCAACCCAAGAGACCCAGTACTTC.

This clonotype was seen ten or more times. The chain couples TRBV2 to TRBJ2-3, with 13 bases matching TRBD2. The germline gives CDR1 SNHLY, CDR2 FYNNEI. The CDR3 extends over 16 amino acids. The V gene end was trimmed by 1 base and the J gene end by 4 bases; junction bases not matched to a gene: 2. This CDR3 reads CASSEGTSGGADTQYF. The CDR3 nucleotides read TGTGCCAGCAGTGAAGGGACTAGCGGGGGAGCAGATACGCAGTATTTT.

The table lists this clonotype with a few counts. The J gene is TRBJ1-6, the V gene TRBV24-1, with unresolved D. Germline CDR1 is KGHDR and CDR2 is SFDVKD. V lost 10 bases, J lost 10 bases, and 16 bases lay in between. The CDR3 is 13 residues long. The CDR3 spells CATSRTADSPLHF. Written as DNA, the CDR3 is TGTGCCACATCCCGGACGGCAGACTCACCCCTCCACTTT.

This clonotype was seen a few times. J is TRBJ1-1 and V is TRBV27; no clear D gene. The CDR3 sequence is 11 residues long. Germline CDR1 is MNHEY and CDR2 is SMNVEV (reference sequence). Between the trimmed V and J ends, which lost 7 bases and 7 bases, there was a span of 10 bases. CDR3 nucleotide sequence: TGTGCCAGCATATCGCGGGGTGAAGCTTTCTTT. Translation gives CASISRGEAFF.

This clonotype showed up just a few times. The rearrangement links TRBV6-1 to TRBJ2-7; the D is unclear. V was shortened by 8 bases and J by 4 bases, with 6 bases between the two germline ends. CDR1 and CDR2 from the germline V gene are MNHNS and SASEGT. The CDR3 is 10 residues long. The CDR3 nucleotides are TGTGCCAGCGGGGTATACGAGCAGTACTTC. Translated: CASGVYEQYF.

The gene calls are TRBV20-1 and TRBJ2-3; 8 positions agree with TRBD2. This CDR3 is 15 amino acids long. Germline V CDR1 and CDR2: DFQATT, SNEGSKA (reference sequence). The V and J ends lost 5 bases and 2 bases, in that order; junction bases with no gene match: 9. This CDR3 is CSAQHALADTDTQYF. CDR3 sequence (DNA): TGCAGTGCTCAACATGCACTAGCGGACACAGATACGCAGTATTTT.

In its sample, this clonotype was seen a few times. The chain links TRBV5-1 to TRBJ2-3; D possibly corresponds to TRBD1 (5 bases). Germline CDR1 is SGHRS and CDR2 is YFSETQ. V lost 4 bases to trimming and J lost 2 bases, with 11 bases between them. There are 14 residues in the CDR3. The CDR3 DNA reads TGCGCCAGCAGCCAGGGCTGGTCCACAGATACGCAGTATTTT. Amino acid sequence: CASSQGWSTDTQYF. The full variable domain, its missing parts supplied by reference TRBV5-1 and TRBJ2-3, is KAGVTQTPRYLIKTRGQQVTLSCSPISGHRSVSWYQQTPGQGLQFLFEYFSETQRNKGNFPGRFSGRQFSNSRSEMNVSTLELGDSALYLCASSQGWSTDTQYFGPGTRLTVL.

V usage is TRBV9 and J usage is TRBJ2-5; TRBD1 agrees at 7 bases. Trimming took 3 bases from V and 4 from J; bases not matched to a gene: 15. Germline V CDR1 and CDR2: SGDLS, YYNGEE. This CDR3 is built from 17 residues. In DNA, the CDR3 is TGTGCCAGCAGCGCCCCGACAGGGATATCTTCGCGAGAGACCCAGTACTTC. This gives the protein CASSAPTGISSRETQYF.

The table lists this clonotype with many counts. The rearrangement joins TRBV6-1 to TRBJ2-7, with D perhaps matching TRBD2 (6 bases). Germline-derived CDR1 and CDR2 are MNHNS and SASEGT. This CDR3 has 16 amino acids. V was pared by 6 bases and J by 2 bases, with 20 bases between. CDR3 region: CASSPYPAGGTYEQYF. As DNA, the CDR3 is TGTGCCAGCAGCCCTTATCCAGCGGGTGGGACCTACGAGCAGTACTTC.

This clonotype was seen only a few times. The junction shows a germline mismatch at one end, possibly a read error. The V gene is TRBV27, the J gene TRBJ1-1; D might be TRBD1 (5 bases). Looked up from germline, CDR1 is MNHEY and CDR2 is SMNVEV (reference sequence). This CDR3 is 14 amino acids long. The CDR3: CASSGSGMNTETFF. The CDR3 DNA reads TGTGCCAGCAGTGGCTCAGGGATGAACACTGAAACTTTCTTT.

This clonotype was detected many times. In DNA, the CDR3 is TGTGCCAGCAGCCCTAACCTCTACGAGCAGTACTTC. Translating gives CASSPNLYEQYF. The rearrangement links TRBV28 to TRBJ2-7; no clear D gene. V dropped 6 bases and J dropped 3 bases, with 9 bases sitting between them. Germline V gives CDR1 MDHEN, CDR2 SYDVKM. This CDR3 contains 12 residues. The full variable domain, its missing parts supplied by reference TRBV28 and TRBJ2-7, is DVKVTQSSRYLVKRTGEKVFLECVQDMDHENMFWYRQDPGLGLRLIYFSYDVKMKEKGDIPEGYSVSREKKERFSLILESASTNQTSMYLCASSPNLYEQYFGPGTRLTVT.

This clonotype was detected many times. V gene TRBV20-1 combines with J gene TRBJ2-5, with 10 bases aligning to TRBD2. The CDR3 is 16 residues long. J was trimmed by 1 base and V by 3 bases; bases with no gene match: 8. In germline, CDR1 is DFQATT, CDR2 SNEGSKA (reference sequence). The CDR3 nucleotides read TGCAGTGCTAGTCCAGTACTAGCGGGGAGCCAAGAGACCCAGTACTTC. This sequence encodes CSASPVLAGSQETQYF.

This CDR3 is CSASRYLREGIYEQYF. For the CDR3, the DNA is TGCAGTGCTAGTCGGTATTTAAGAGAGGGTATCTACGAGCAGTACTTC. The chain is built from TRBV20-1 and TRBJ2-7; a weak D match, TRBD2 (5 bases). CDR3 length equals 16 residues. V was pared by 3 bases and J by 3 bases, with 21 bases between. Germline loops: CDR1 DFQATT, CDR2 SNEGSKA (reference sequence).

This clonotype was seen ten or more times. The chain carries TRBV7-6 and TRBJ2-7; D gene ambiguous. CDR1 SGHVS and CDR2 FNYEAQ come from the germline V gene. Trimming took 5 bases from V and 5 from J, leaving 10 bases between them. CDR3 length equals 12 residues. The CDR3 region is CASSQLGNEQYF. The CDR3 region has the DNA TGTGCCAGCAGCCAACTGGGAAACGAGCAGTACTTC.

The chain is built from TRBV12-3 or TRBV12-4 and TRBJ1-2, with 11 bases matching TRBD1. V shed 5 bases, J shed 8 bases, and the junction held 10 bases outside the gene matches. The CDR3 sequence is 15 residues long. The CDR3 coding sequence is TGTGCCAGCAGTCCACACGGACAGGGGGCGAAAGGCTACACCTTC. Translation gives CASSPHGQGAKGYTF.

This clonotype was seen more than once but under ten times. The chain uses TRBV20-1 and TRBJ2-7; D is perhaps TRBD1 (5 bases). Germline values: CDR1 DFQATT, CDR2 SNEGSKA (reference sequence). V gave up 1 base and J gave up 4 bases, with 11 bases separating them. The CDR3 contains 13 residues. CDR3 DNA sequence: TGCAGTGCTAGAGGAAGGGGTCTTTACGAGCAGTACTTC. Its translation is CSARGRGLYEQYF.

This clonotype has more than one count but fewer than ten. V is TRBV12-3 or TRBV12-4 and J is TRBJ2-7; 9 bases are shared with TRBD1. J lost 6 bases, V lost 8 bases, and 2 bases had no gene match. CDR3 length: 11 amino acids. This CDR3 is CASGQGSEQYF. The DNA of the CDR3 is TGTGCCAGCGGACAGGGGAGCGAGCAGTACTTC.

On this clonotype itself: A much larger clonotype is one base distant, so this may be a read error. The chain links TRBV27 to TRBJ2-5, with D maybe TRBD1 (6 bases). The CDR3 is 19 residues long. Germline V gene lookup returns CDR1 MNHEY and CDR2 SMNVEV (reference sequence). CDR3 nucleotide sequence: TGTGACAGCAGTCGCACCCTTCTGTACGCCGGGACATCTCAAGAGACCCAGTACTTC. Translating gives CDSSRTLLYAGTSQETQYF.

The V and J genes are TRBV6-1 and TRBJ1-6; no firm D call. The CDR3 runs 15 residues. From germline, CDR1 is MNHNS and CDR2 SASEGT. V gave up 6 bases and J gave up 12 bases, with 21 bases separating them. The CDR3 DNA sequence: TGTGCCAGCAGCTCTGACCCTATCACACCTCGACCCCTCCACTTT. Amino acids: CASSSDPITPRPLHF.

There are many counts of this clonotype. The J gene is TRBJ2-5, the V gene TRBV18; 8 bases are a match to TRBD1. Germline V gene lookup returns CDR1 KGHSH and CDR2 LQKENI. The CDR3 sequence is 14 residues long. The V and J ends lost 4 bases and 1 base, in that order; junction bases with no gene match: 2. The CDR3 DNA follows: TGTGCCAGCTCACTAGGGACAGGCCAAGAGACCCAGTACTTC. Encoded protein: CASSLGTGQETQYF.

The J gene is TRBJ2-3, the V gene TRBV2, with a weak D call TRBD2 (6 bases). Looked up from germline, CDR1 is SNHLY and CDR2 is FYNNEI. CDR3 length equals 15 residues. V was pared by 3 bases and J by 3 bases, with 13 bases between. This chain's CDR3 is CASSDAGSTTDTQYF. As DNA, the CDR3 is TGTGCCAGCAGTGACGCGGGAAGCACTACAGATACGCAGTATTTT.

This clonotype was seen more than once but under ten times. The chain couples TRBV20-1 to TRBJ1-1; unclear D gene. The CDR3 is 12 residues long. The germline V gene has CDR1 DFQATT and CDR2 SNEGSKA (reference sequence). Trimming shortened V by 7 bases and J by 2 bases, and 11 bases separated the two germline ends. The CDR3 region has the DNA TGCAGTGTAATAAGTGGCAACACTGAAGCTTTCTTT. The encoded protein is CSVISGNTEAFF.

The CDR3 DNA reads TGCAGTGCTCCGACTAGCGGGCATTACAATGAGCAGTTCTTC. It encodes CSAPTSGHYNEQFF. V and J are TRBV20-1 and TRBJ2-1; 10 bases line up with TRBD2. The V gene end was trimmed by 5 bases and the J gene end by 4 bases; junction bases not matched to a gene: 5. In germline, CDR1 is DFQATT, CDR2 SNEGSKA (reference sequence). This CDR3 spans 14 amino acids.

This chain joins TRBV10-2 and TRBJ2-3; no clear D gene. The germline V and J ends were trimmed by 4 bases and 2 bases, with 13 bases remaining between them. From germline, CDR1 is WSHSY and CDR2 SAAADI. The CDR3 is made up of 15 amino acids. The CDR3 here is CASSVGTVFTDTQYF. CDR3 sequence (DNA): TGCGCCAGCAGTGTTGGCACAGTGTTCACAGATACGCAGTATTTT.